This is a list of T cell receptor beta chains from one sample in a study of identifying expanded T cells in peripheral blood. Here immunoSEQ multiplex PCR was the method, and the copy in TCRdb shows in-frame clones only, minus some. This sample yields about 110,000 clones, of which about 87% are seen a single time; 6.5% to 9% belongs to the top ten. The sequencing input was blood. These receptors were taken from a person aged 18-69 years in good health. The CDR3 runs from the conserved cysteine through the conserved F or W. Fields, in order: CDR3 DNA, CDR3 protein, V gene, J gene, D gene, CDR3 length, clone size. A D gene is named only where the DNA matches it firmly. Only some rows state a clone size, as once, few, many or a class for expanded clones.

cdr3_nt: TGTGCCAGCAGCGTAGGAGACGAGAGTTTCCACGAGCAGTACTTC
cdr3_aa: CASSVGDESFHEQYF
v_call: TRBV9
j_call: TRBJ2-7
d_call: NA
cdr3_length: 15
clone_size: many

cdr3_nt: TGTGCCAGCAGCTTAGCGCAAGGACCCTCGGGCACAGATACGCAGTATTTT
cdr3_aa: CASSLAQGPSGTDTQYF
v_call: TRBV7-2
j_call: TRBJ2-3
d_call: NA
cdr3_length: 17
clone_size: NA

cdr3_nt: TGTGCCAGCAGCTACCCCTTCAGTGAGCAGTTCTTC
cdr3_aa: CASSYPFSEQFF
v_call: TRBV7-2
j_call: TRBJ2-1
d_call: NA
cdr3_length: 12
clone_size: NA

cdr3_nt: TGTGCCAGCAGCGTAGGACTAGCGGACACAGATACGCAGTATTTT
cdr3_aa: CASSVGLADTDTQYF
v_call: TRBV9
j_call: TRBJ2-3
d_call: TRBD2
cdr3_length: 15
clone_size: once

cdr3_nt: TGTGCCAGTACCCCCCCGGACTTCTATGGCTACACCTTC
cdr3_aa: CASTPPDFYGYTF
v_call: TRBV19
j_call: TRBJ1-2
d_call: NA
cdr3_length: 13
clone_size: NA

cdr3_nt: TGCGCCAGCAGCTCCGGGACTAGCAATAATGAGCAGTTCTTC
cdr3_aa: CASSSGTSNNEQFF
v_call: TRBV5-1
j_call: TRBJ2-1
d_call: TRBD2
cdr3_length: 14
clone_size: NA

cdr3_nt: TGTGCCAGCAGCTCCAGCCTGGGGACCCCGACCGATACGCAGTATTTT
cdr3_aa: CASSSSLGTPTDTQYF
v_call: TRBV7-3
j_call: TRBJ2-3
d_call: NA
cdr3_length: 16
clone_size: NA

cdr3_nt: TGTGCCAGATATCCTGCCCGGGCATGTGCAACTAATGAAAAACTGTTTTTT
cdr3_aa: CARYPARACATNEKLFF
v_call: TRBV5-3
j_call: TRBJ1-4
d_call: NA
cdr3_length: 17
clone_size: NA

cdr3_nt: TGCGCCAGCAGCCAGACCGGACAGGTATTGCAGAGGGGCACAGATACGCAGTATTTT
cdr3_aa: CASSQTGQVLQRGTDTQYF
v_call: TRBV4-1
j_call: TRBJ2-3
d_call: TRBD1
cdr3_length: 19
clone_size: NA

cdr3_nt: TGTGCCAGCAGTGTTTTAACGGGGGGCAGCTACGAGCAGTACTTC
cdr3_aa: CASSVLTGGSYEQYF
v_call: TRBV2
j_call: TRBJ2-7
d_call: NA
cdr3_length: 15
clone_size: NA

cdr3_nt: TGCGCCAGCAGCTTGGGACTAGCCCATGAGACCCAGTACTTC
cdr3_aa: CASSLGLAHETQYF
v_call: TRBV5-1
j_call: TRBJ2-5
d_call: TRBD2
cdr3_length: 14
clone_size: NA

cdr3_nt: TGTGCCAGTGGGGGGGGACAGGGGCGGGTCGAGCAGTACTTC
cdr3_aa: CASGGGQGRVEQYF
v_call: TRBV27
j_call: TRBJ2-7
d_call: TRBD1
cdr3_length: 14
clone_size: once

cdr3_nt: TGTGCCTGGAGTGTCCTGATCAATTCACCCCTCCACTTT
cdr3_aa: CAWSVLINSPLHF
v_call: TRBV30
j_call: TRBJ1-6
d_call: NA
cdr3_length: 13
clone_size: NA

cdr3_nt: TGTGCCATCAGTGACCCCGTCGAGCCGGGACAGGCCATTCCTTCCTACGAGCAGTACTTC
cdr3_aa: CAISDPVEPGQAIPSYEQYF
v_call: TRBV10-3
j_call: TRBJ2-7
d_call: TRBD1
cdr3_length: 20
clone_size: NA

cdr3_nt: TGTGCCAGCAGCTTAACGGGGGGCAACTACGAGCAGTACTTC
cdr3_aa: CASSLTGGNYEQYF
v_call: TRBV7-3
j_call: TRBJ2-7
d_call: NA
cdr3_length: 14
clone_size: NA

cdr3_nt: TGTGCCAGCAGTGTAAGCGGGGGGCCGCCCGGAGAGACCCAGTACTTC
cdr3_aa: CASSVSGGPPGETQYF
v_call: TRBV5-6
j_call: TRBJ2-5
d_call: TRBD2
cdr3_length: 16
clone_size: NA

cdr3_nt: TGTGCCAGCAGGAAGGACAGGGGGCGATACGAGCAGTACTTC
cdr3_aa: CASRKDRGRYEQYF
v_call: TRBV2
j_call: TRBJ2-7
d_call: TRBD1
cdr3_length: 14
clone_size: NA

cdr3_nt: TGTGCCAGCAGCTTGGGACAGGGAGGTGAAAAACTGTTTTTT
cdr3_aa: CASSLGQGGEKLFF
v_call: TRBV5-8
j_call: TRBJ1-4
d_call: TRBD1
cdr3_length: 14
clone_size: few

cdr3_nt: TGTGCCAGCAGCCGAAGCCACGACTCCTACAATGAGCAGTTCTTC
cdr3_aa: CASSRSHDSYNEQFF
v_call: TRBV14
j_call: TRBJ2-1
d_call: NA
cdr3_length: 15
clone_size: NA

cdr3_nt: TGTGCCAGCAGCTTAGGGTATGCTGAGCAGTTCTTC
cdr3_aa: CASSLGYAEQFF
v_call: TRBV11-1
j_call: TRBJ2-1
d_call: NA
cdr3_length: 12
clone_size: NA

cdr3_nt: TGTGCCAGCAGCTTACACGGCGGGGGGGCTGGTGTAGACATTCAGTACTTC
cdr3_aa: CASSLHGGGAGVDIQYF
v_call: TRBV7-2
j_call: TRBJ2-4
d_call: TRBD2
cdr3_length: 17
clone_size: NA

cdr3_nt: TGTGCCAGCAGTCAACGACGGGATCATTCTGGCGATGAGCAGTTCTTC
cdr3_aa: CASSQRRDHSGDEQFF
v_call: TRBV7-9
j_call: TRBJ2-1
d_call: NA
cdr3_length: 16
clone_size: NA

cdr3_nt: TGTGCCTGGAGCCAACAGCAGACCACTGAAGCTTTCTTT
cdr3_aa: CAWSQQQTTEAFF
v_call: TRBV30
j_call: TRBJ1-1
d_call: NA
cdr3_length: 13
clone_size: NA

cdr3_nt: TGTGCCAGCAGTTCCCCGACAGGGGGCGCGGGGGCTTTCTTT
cdr3_aa: CASSSPTGGAGAFF
v_call: TRBV6-5
j_call: TRBJ1-1
d_call: TRBD1
cdr3_length: 14
clone_size: NA

cdr3_nt: TGTGCCAGCAGCCGGACCCTAGCGGGGATAGAGACCCAGTACTTC
cdr3_aa: CASSRTLAGIETQYF
v_call: TRBV4-2
j_call: TRBJ2-5
d_call: TRBD2
cdr3_length: 15
clone_size: NA

cdr3_nt: TGTGCCAGCAGTTTCGTCCTGGGACAGCGATTCACAGATACGCAGTATTTT
cdr3_aa: CASSFVLGQRFTDTQYF
v_call: TRBV28
j_call: TRBJ2-3
d_call: TRBD1
cdr3_length: 17
clone_size: NA

cdr3_nt: TGTGCCAGCAGCTCCTACAGGGGCCGGAACACTGAAGCTTTCTTT
cdr3_aa: CASSSYRGRNTEAFF
v_call: TRBV14
j_call: TRBJ1-1
d_call: TRBD1
cdr3_length: 15
clone_size: NA

cdr3_nt: TGTGCCAGCAGACTCCAGGGGGGCAGGGAAAAACTGTTTTTT
cdr3_aa: CASRLQGGREKLFF
v_call: TRBV6-6
j_call: TRBJ1-4
d_call: TRBD1
cdr3_length: 14
clone_size: NA

cdr3_nt: TGTGCCAGCAGTGGAACCCCTGGGGCCAACGTCCTGACTTTC
cdr3_aa: CASSGTPGANVLTF
v_call: TRBV2
j_call: TRBJ2-6
d_call: NA
cdr3_length: 14
clone_size: NA

cdr3_nt: TGTGCCAGCAGTCCCGGGACTTTGAACACTGAAGCTTTCTTT
cdr3_aa: CASSPGTLNTEAFF
v_call: TRBV28
j_call: TRBJ1-1
d_call: NA
cdr3_length: 14
clone_size: once

cdr3_nt: TGCGCCAGCAGCTTGGCAGCGGGGATCAATGAGCAGTTCTTC
cdr3_aa: CASSLAAGINEQFF
v_call: TRBV5-1
j_call: TRBJ2-1
d_call: TRBD2
cdr3_length: 14
clone_size: NA

cdr3_nt: TGTGCCAGCTCACCACTGGGACAGGGGAACAATGAGCAGTTCTTC
cdr3_aa: CASSPLGQGNNEQFF
v_call: TRBV18
j_call: TRBJ2-1
d_call: TRBD1
cdr3_length: 15
clone_size: NA

cdr3_nt: TGTGCCAGCAGCCCAACAGAAGGGACTAGTAACGCAGATACGCAGTATTTT
cdr3_aa: CASSPTEGTSNADTQYF
v_call: TRBV11-3
j_call: TRBJ2-3
d_call: TRBD2
cdr3_length: 17
clone_size: NA

cdr3_nt: TGTGCCAGCAGCCAAGAACAGGGGAGGAATGAGCAGTTCTTC
cdr3_aa: CASSQEQGRNEQFF
v_call: TRBV14
j_call: TRBJ2-1
d_call: NA
cdr3_length: 14
clone_size: NA

cdr3_nt: TGTGCCAGCTCACAAGCCGGGACGGATGGCTACACCTTC
cdr3_aa: CASSQAGTDGYTF
v_call: TRBV18
j_call: TRBJ1-2
d_call: NA
cdr3_length: 13
clone_size: once

cdr3_nt: TGTGCCAGCAGCCCGGGACAGGTTGGTCGGCCCCAGCATTTT
cdr3_aa: CASSPGQVGRPQHF
v_call: TRBV5-6
j_call: TRBJ1-5
d_call: TRBD1
cdr3_length: 14
clone_size: NA

cdr3_nt: TGCGCCAGCAGCCCCGACAGGGACAATCAGCCCCAGCATTTT
cdr3_aa: CASSPDRDNQPQHF
v_call: TRBV5-1
j_call: TRBJ1-5
d_call: TRBD1
cdr3_length: 14
clone_size: once

cdr3_nt: TGTGCCAGCAGCTTGATTTTCGACAGCAACCAAGAGACCCAGTACTTC
cdr3_aa: CASSLIFDSNQETQYF
v_call: TRBV5-6
j_call: TRBJ2-5
d_call: NA
cdr3_length: 16
clone_size: once

cdr3_nt: TGCGCCAGCAGCCAAGATAGGGACAGGGCTGGGTCTGAAGCTTTCTTT
cdr3_aa: CASSQDRDRAGSEAFF
v_call: TRBV4-1
j_call: TRBJ1-1
d_call: TRBD1
cdr3_length: 16
clone_size: NA

cdr3_nt: TGTGCCAGCAGCTCACATCTAACTGGGGCCAACGTCCTGACTTTC
cdr3_aa: CASSSHLTGANVLTF
v_call: TRBV7-9
j_call: TRBJ2-6
d_call: NA
cdr3_length: 15
clone_size: NA

cdr3_nt: TGCGCCAGCAGTGGCGAGGGTCCTACTGAAGCTTTCTTT
cdr3_aa: CASSGEGPTEAFF
v_call: TRBV10-1
j_call: TRBJ1-1
d_call: NA
cdr3_length: 13
clone_size: NA

cdr3_nt: TGTGCCAGCAGTTTCACAGGGCTGAACACTGAAGCTTTCTTT
cdr3_aa: CASSFTGLNTEAFF
v_call: TRBV28
j_call: TRBJ1-1
d_call: NA
cdr3_length: 14
clone_size: NA

cdr3_nt: TGTGCCAGCAGTTTATTACGGTTGAACACTGAAGCTTTCTTT
cdr3_aa: CASSLLRLNTEAFF
v_call: TRBV28
j_call: TRBJ1-1
d_call: NA
cdr3_length: 14
clone_size: NA

cdr3_nt: TGTGCCAGTAGTATTGGCCAGCTTAACACTGAAGCTTTCTTT
cdr3_aa: CASSIGQLNTEAFF
v_call: TRBV19
j_call: TRBJ1-1
d_call: NA
cdr3_length: 14
clone_size: NA

cdr3_nt: TGTGCCAGCAGTTTAATGCAGGGTCTAGGCTACACCTTC
cdr3_aa: CASSLMQGLGYTF
v_call: TRBV28
j_call: TRBJ1-2
d_call: NA
cdr3_length: 13
clone_size: once

cdr3_nt: TGTGCCAGCAGCTTCAGTGCCTCCTACGAGCAGTACTTC
cdr3_aa: CASSFSASYEQYF
v_call: TRBV7-2
j_call: TRBJ2-7
d_call: NA
cdr3_length: 13
clone_size: NA

cdr3_nt: TGTGCCAGCTCAAGTTACCGGGACAGTACCTACAATGAGCAGTTCTTC
cdr3_aa: CASSSYRDSTYNEQFF
v_call: TRBV18
j_call: TRBJ2-1
d_call: TRBD1
cdr3_length: 16
clone_size: NA

cdr3_nt: TGTGCCAGCAGCCAAGGAGGGGAGGGATACGAGCAGTACTTC
cdr3_aa: CASSQGGEGYEQYF
v_call: TRBV4-2
j_call: TRBJ2-7
d_call: TRBD2
cdr3_length: 14
clone_size: NA

cdr3_nt: TGCAGCGTATTCGGAGCTGAAGCTTTCTTT
cdr3_aa: CSVFGAEAFF
v_call: TRBV29-1
j_call: TRBJ1-1
d_call: NA
cdr3_length: 10
clone_size: NA

cdr3_nt: TGTGCCAGCAGCTTAACTTCAGGGGGCGAGTATGGCTACACCTTC
cdr3_aa: CASSLTSGGEYGYTF
v_call: TRBV7-2
j_call: TRBJ1-2
d_call: TRBD1
cdr3_length: 15
clone_size: NA

cdr3_nt: TGTGCCAGCAGTTACGGGGTCACTCAGAGGTACACTGAAGCTTTCTTT
cdr3_aa: CASSYGVTQRYTEAFF
v_call: TRBV6-5
j_call: TRBJ1-1
d_call: NA
cdr3_length: 16
clone_size: NA

cdr3_nt: TGCGCCAGCAGCATCGGGACAGGGGTCTATGGCTACACCTTC
cdr3_aa: CASSIGTGVYGYTF
v_call: TRBV5-1
j_call: TRBJ1-2
d_call: TRBD1
cdr3_length: 14
clone_size: NA

cdr3_nt: TGTGCCAGCAGCTTACTCCAGGGCACCTACGAGCAGTACTTC
cdr3_aa: CASSLLQGTYEQYF
v_call: TRBV7-6
j_call: TRBJ2-7
d_call: NA
cdr3_length: 14
clone_size: few

cdr3_nt: TGTGCCAGCAGCCAAGATCGGGAGAACACTGAAGCTTTCTTT
cdr3_aa: CASSQDRENTEAFF
v_call: TRBV4-2
j_call: TRBJ1-1
d_call: NA
cdr3_length: 14
clone_size: NA

cdr3_nt: TGTGCCAGCAAATTGGGGTTGGAGGGAACCGGGGAGCTGTTTTTT
cdr3_aa: CASKLGLEGTGELFF
v_call: TRBV9
j_call: TRBJ2-2
d_call: NA
cdr3_length: 15
clone_size: NA

cdr3_nt: TGTGCCAGCAGTTTAGCGGGACTAGCGGGATCGGGGGGTGAGCAGTTCTTC
cdr3_aa: CASSLAGLAGSGGEQFF
v_call: TRBV28
j_call: TRBJ2-1
d_call: TRBD2
cdr3_length: 17
clone_size: once

cdr3_nt: TGTGCCAGCAGCTCAGGGCCCCAATCCTACAATGAGCAGTTCTTC
cdr3_aa: CASSSGPQSYNEQFF
v_call: TRBV7-2
j_call: TRBJ2-1
d_call: NA
cdr3_length: 15
clone_size: NA

cdr3_nt: TGTGCCAGCAGCTTTAGGGTAGGGGTCTACGAGCAGTACTTC
cdr3_aa: CASSFRVGVYEQYF
v_call: TRBV13
j_call: TRBJ2-7
d_call: NA
cdr3_length: 14
clone_size: NA

cdr3_nt: TGTGCCAGCAGTCCATTTCGCGGGAGGAACTACAATGAGCAGTTCTTC
cdr3_aa: CASSPFRGRNYNEQFF
v_call: TRBV27
j_call: TRBJ2-1
d_call: TRBD2
cdr3_length: 16
clone_size: once

cdr3_nt: TGTGCCAGCTCACCACAGGGGATCTCTGGAAACACCATATATTTT
cdr3_aa: CASSPQGISGNTIYF
v_call: TRBV18
j_call: TRBJ1-3
d_call: NA
cdr3_length: 15
clone_size: NA